This TCR beta chain was sequenced for a study of CD8 T cells in ankylosing spondylitis (dated by TCRdb to between 2016 and 2019). Study-wide context: To find TCR variants linked to disease, the study profiled T cell receptor beta repertoires in ankylosing spondylitis patients and healthy donors. Samples of peripheral blood were taken, and for ankylosing spondylitis patients, synovial fluid was collected as well. The whole study cohort included about a hundred healthy donors and around 25 ankylosing spondylitis patients. Overall study results and their limits: In peripheral blood, the disease-linked clones were found at relatively low frequencies and had a CD8+ phenotype. Blood from ankylosing spondylitis patients appeared to be characterized by a TCR beta motif composed of under 10 highly homologous amino acid variants. Some motif variants had previously been reported in the synovial fluid and blood of reactive arthritis patients, which suggests shared mechanisms of disease initiation. According to the report, matched synovial fluid samples from ankylosing spondylitis patients were significantly enriched for the disease-linked clones.

The run used an Illumina HiSeq 2500. Quantitative 5'-RACE with molecular barcodes was used to prepare TCR beta libraries. The published analysis was carried out like this. A new computational method, built on a probabilistic model of VDJ rearrangement, was used to identify disease-linked TCR variants. Clones were called with MiXCR by TCRdb after fastp trimmed the public reads at Q25, and only in-frame beta chains were retained. Identical CDR3 proteins give one entry, which carries the most common genes and DNA. None of the V and J calls come from the authors' own analysis; TCRdb made them. This sample holds roughly 160,000 distinct CDR3 sequences; 11% were observed only once. The ten largest make up 25% to 30% of the sample. Deletion took 1 base off V and 2 bases off J, with a span of 3 bases between the germline ends. Taken from cysteine to phenylalanine, the CDR3 has 13 residues. Left in the record is the CDR3 DNA by itself, 39 bases read in frame from the first base. The germline V gene supplies CDR1 LGHNT and CDR2 FRNRAP.

This clonotype showed up many times. Its binding antigen is unknown. It has no much larger one-base neighbor in the sample; base qualities were not kept. This sequence originates from a male donor with ankylosing spondylitis or in good health (not recorded which). Sequencing used blood, either unsorted or a sorted T cell fraction (not recorded which). The chain is assembled from TRBV12-5 and TRBJ2-1; no confident D gene assignment can be made. The sequenced DNA is TGTGCTAGTGGTTTGGGTACCTACAATGAGCAGTTCTTC. This encodes CASGLGTYNEQFF.